This TCR beta chain derives from a study of cytomegalovirus exposure and HLA in healthy donors. CDR3 length: 15 residues. The V segment lost 5 bases and the J segment 3 bases; nucleotides outside the gene matches: 4. Germline CDR1 and CDR2: SGHRS and YFSETQ. The PCR made use of 60 Vbeta and 13 Jbeta primers. Clones were read by immunoSEQ multiplex PCR, and TCRdb kept only the in-frame ones, dropping some. Of roughly 180,000 clones in the sample, almost 85% were seen once. The sample comprised PBMCs. The receptor was derived from a man aged 30 to 39 in good health and CMV-seronegative. The gene calls are TRBV5-1 and TRBJ2-1; 11 bases match TRBD2. The CDR3 spells CASRFGTSGYNEQFF. In DNA, the CDR3 is TGCGCCAGCAGGTTCGGGACTAGCGGCTACAATGAGCAGTTCTTC.